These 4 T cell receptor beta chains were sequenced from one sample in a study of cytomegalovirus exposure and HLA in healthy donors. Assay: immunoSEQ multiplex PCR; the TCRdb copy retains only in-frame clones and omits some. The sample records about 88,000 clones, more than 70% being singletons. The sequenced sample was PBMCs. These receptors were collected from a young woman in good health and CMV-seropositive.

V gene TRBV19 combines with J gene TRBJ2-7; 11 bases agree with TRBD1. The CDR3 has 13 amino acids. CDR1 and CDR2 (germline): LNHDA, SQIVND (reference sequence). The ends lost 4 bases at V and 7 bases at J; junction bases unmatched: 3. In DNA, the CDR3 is TGTGCCAGTAGTACCGGGACAGGGGGAGAGCAGTACTTC. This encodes CASSTGTGGEQYF.

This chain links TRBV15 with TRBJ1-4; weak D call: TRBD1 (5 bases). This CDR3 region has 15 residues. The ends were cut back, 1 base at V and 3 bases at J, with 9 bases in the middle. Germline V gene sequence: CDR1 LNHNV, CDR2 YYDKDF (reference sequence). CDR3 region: CATSRVTASNEKLFF. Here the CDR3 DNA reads TGTGCCACCAGCAGAGTGACAGCCTCTAATGAAAAACTGTTTTTT.

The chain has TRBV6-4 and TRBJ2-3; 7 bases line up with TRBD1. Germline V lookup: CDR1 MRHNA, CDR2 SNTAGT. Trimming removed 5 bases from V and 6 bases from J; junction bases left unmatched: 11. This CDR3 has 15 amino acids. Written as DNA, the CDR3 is TGTGCCAGCAGTAATGGGCCCACAGGGGAGGATACGCAGTATTTT. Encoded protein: CASSNGPTGEDTQYF.

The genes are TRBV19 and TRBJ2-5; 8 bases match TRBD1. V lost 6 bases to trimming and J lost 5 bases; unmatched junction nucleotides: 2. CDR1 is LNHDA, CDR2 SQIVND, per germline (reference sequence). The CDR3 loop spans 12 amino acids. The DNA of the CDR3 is TGTGCCAGTAGAAACAGGGGGGAGACCCAGTACTTC. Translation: CASRNRGETQYF.